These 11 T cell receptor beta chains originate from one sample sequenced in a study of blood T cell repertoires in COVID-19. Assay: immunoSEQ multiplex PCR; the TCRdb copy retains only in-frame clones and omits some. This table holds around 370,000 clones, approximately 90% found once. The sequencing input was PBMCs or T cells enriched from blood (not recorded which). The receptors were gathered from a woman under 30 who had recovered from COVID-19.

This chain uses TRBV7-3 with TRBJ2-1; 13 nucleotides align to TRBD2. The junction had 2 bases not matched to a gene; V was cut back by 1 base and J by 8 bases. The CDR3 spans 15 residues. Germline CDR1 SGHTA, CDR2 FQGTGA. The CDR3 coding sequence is TGTGCCAGCAGCTTAAGGACTAGCGGGGGCCATGAGCAGTTCTTC. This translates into CASSLRTSGGHEQFF.

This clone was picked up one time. The CDR3 loop is CASSPQGSQPQHF. In DNA form, the CDR3 reads TGTGCCAGCAGTCCACAGGGCAGTCAGCCCCAGCATTTT. The chain recombines TRBV12-3 or TRBV12-4 with TRBJ1-5; TRBD1 might be the D (6 bases). The CDR3 sequence is 13 residues long. The V and J ends lost 5 bases and 6 bases respectively, with 11 bases between them.

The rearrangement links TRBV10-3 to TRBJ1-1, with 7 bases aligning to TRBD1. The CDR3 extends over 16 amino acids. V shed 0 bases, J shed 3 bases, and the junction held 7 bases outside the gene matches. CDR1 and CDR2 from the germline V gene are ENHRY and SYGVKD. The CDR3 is CAISESTPGGYTEAFF. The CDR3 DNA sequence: TGTGCCATCAGTGAGTCGACCCCAGGGGGGTACACTGAAGCTTTCTTT.

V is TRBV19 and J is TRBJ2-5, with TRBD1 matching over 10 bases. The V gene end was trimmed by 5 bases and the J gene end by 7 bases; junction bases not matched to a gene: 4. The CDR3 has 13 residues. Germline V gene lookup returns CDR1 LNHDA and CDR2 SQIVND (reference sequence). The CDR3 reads CASSEDRGGTQYF. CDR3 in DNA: TGTGCCAGTAGTGAGGACAGGGGGGGGACCCAGTACTTC.

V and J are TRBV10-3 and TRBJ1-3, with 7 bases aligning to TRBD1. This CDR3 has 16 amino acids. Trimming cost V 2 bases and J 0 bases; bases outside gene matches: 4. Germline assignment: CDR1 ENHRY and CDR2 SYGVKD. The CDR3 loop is CAISELGTDSGNTIYF. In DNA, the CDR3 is TGTGCCATCAGTGAGCTCGGGACAGACTCTGGAAACACCATATATTTT.

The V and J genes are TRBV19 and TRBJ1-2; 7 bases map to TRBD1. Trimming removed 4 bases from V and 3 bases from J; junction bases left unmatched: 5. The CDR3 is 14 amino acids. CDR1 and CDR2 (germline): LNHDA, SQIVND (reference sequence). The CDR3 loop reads CASSRYRGHYGYTF. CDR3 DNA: TGTGCCAGTAGTAGATACAGGGGACACTATGGCTACACCTTC.

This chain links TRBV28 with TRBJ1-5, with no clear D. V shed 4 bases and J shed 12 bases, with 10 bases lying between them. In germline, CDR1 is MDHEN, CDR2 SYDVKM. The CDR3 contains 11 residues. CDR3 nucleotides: TGTGCCAGCAGTTCGCACCCCGGCCAGCATTTT. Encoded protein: CASSSHPGQHF.

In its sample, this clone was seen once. CDR3 DNA sequence: TGCGCCAGCAGCCAAGATCGGGGGACAGCCTTCTATAATTCACCCCTCCACTTT. This gives the protein CASSQDRGTAFYNSPLHF. The rearrangement links TRBV4-3 to TRBJ1-6; 7 positions agree with TRBD1. In germline, CDR1 is LGHNA, CDR2 YSLEER. This CDR3 spans 18 amino acids. The V gene end was trimmed by 0 bases and the J gene end by 3 bases; junction bases not matched to a gene: 8.

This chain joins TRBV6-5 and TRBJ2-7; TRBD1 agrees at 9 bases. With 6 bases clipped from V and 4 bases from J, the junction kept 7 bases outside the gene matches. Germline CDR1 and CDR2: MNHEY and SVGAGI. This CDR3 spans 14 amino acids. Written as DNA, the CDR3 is TGTGCCAGCAGACCGACAGGGGGGGCTTACGAGCAGTACTTC. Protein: CASRPTGGAYEQYF.

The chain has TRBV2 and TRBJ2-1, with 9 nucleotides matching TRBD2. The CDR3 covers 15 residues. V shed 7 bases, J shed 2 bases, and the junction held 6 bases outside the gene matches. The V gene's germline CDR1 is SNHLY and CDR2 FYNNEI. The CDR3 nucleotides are TGTGCCAGCAAGAATAGCGGGGGAGCCTACAATGAGCAGTTCTTC. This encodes CASKNSGGAYNEQFF.

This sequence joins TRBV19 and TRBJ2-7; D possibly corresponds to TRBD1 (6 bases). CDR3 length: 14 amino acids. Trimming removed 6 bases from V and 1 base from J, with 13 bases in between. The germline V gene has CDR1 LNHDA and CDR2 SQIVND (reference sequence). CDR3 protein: CASSPTGLSYEQYF. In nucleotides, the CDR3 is TGTGCCAGTAGCCCCACAGGGTTATCCTACGAGCAGTACTTC. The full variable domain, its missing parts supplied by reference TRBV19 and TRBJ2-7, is DGGITQSPKYLFRKEGQNVTLSCEQNLNHDAMYWYRQDPGQGLRLIYYSQIVNDFQKGDIAEGYSVSREKKESFPLTVTSAQKNPTAFYLCASSPTGLSYEQYFGPGTRLTVT.